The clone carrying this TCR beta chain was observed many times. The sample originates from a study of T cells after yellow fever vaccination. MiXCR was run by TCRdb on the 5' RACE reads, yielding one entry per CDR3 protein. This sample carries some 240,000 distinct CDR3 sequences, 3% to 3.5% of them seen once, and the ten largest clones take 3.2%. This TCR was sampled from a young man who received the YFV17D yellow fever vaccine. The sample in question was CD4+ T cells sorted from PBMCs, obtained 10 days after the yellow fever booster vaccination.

Here the CDR3 reads CASSLDNGELFF. For the CDR3, the DNA is TGTGCCAGCAGCTTAGATAACGGGGAGCTGTTTTTT. The J gene is TRBJ2-2, the V gene TRBV7-2; D is ambiguous. The CDR3 sequence is 12 residues long. V lost 1 base to trimming and J lost 7 bases, with 4 bases between them. CDR1 SGHTA and CDR2 FQGNSA come from the germline V gene. The full variable domain, in which reference TRBV7-2 and TRBJ2-2 provide the parts outside the CDR3, is GAGVSQSPSNKVTEKGKDVELRCDPISGHTALYWYRQSLGQGLEFLIYFQGNSAPDKSGLPSDRFSAERTGGSVSTLTIQRTQQEDSAVYLCASSLDNGELFFGEGSRLTVL.